Detailed here is one TCR beta chain. TCRdb redid the calling of the 5' RACE reads with MiXCR, one entry per CDR3 protein. This sample yields approximately 250,000 distinct CDR3 sequences, of which 15% are seen a single time; 2% to 2.5% belongs to the top ten. This sample is drawn from a study of T-cell memory formation after mild COVID-19. The receptor was derived from an adult woman who had mild COVID-19 (a few samples of this study predate the infection). Cell type and time point are not known. Material for sequencing was PBMCs or a T cell subset sorted from them (not recorded which).

This CDR3 is CASSPTGPSGAYEQYF. The CDR3 coding sequence is TGTGCCAGCTCACCCACGGGCCCTAGCGGGGCCTACGAGCAGTACTTC. The chain is built from TRBV18 and TRBJ2-7, with TRBD2 matching 9 bases. V shed 3 bases and J 2 bases; nucleotides not matched to a gene: 8. Germline-derived CDR1 and CDR2 are KGHSH and LQKENI. The length of the CDR3 is 16 residues.